One sample yielded the 10 T cell receptor beta chains listed below, sequenced in a study of cytomegalovirus exposure and HLA in healthy donors. The PCR ran on 60 Vbeta and 13 Jbeta primers. Produced via immunoSEQ multiplex PCR; TCRdb's table is partial and in-frame only. Of more than 95,000 clones listed, roughly three fifths are singletons. Material: PBMCs. These TCRs come from a man aged 60 to 69 in good health and CMV-seronegative.

The chain links TRBV12-5 to TRBJ1-3; D may be TRBD1 (6 bases). CDR3 length: 13 residues. CDR1 LGHNT and CDR2 FRNRAP come from the germline V gene. Trimming shortened V by 6 bases and J by 4 bases, and 10 bases separated the two germline ends. CDR3 protein: CASGDQGGNTIYF. CDR3 coding DNA: TGTGCTAGTGGCGATCAGGGGGGAAACACCATATATTTT.

This rearrangement joins TRBV19 to TRBJ2-3; D gene uncertain. Germline assignment: CDR1 LNHDA and CDR2 SQIVND (reference sequence). V lost 6 bases, J lost 1 base, and 8 bases lay in between. The CDR3 has 13 amino acids. CDR3 sequence reads: CASSTTGTDTQYF. The CDR3 region has the DNA TGTGCCAGTAGCACTACTGGCACAGATACGCAGTATTTT.

The V and J genes are TRBV7-9 and TRBJ2-7; 12 nucleotides line up with TRBD2. Germline CDR1 reads SEHNR; CDR2 reads FQNEAQ (reference sequence). With V trimmed by 5 bases and J by 0 bases, 5 bases remained unmatched. The CDR3 spans 16 residues. CDR3 nucleotides: TGTGCCAGCAGCCAAAAGACTAGCGGGGGCTCCTACGAGCAGTACTTC. It specifies CASSQKTSGGSYEQYF.

This chain joins TRBV9 and TRBJ2-7, with D possibly matching TRBD1 (6 bases). Deletions cut 3 bases from V and 3 bases from J, with 13 bases between. The CDR3 sequence is 14 residues long. Germline-derived CDR1 and CDR2 are SGDLS and YYNGEE. This CDR3 is CASSDGTRSYEQYF. The DNA for the CDR3 is TGTGCCAGCAGCGACGGGACAAGAAGCTACGAGCAGTACTTC.

This chain links TRBV19 with TRBJ1-2; D gene ambiguous. The V gene lost 8 bases and the J gene lost 7 bases, with 14 bases spanning the gap. The CDR3 is 12 residues long. Germline V lookup: CDR1 LNHDA, CDR2 SQIVND (reference sequence). The CDR3 sequence: CASGRQVAGYTF. DNA for the CDR3: TGTGCCAGTGGGAGACAAGTTGCTGGCTACACCTTC.

V usage is TRBV19 and J usage is TRBJ2-2; D is unresolved. Per the germline V gene, CDR1 is LNHDA and CDR2 is SQIVND (reference sequence). The CDR3 sequence is 16 residues long. Trimming removed 6 bases from V and 0 bases from J, with 14 bases in between. CDR3 in DNA: TGTGCCAGTAGCCCTACTTGGCTAGCGAACACCGGGGAGCTGTTTTTT. Its protein is CASSPTWLANTGELFF.

This clone has more than one count but fewer than ten. The chain employs TRBV4-2 and TRBJ2-1; 12 bases agree with TRBD2. Trimming at V came to 4 bases and at J to 7 bases, leaving 8 bases not matched to a gene. The germline gives CDR1 LGHNA, CDR2 YNFKEQ. CDR3 length: 16 residues. CDR3 DNA: TGTGCCAGCAGCCCAGAACTAGCGGGGGGAGAAAATGAGCAGTTCTTC. This codes for CASSPELAGGENEQFF.

This sequence joins TRBV10-2 and TRBJ1-1; D call uncertain. The CDR3 is made up of 13 amino acids. Germline V lookup: CDR1 WSHSY, CDR2 SAAADI. The V and J ends lost 6 bases and 2 bases respectively, with 10 bases between them. The CDR3: CASRVSSNTEAFF. In DNA form, the CDR3 reads TGCGCCAGCAGGGTGAGTTCAAACACTGAAGCTTTCTTT.

In DNA, the CDR3 is TGTGCCAGTAGTACACAGGGGACATTCACAGATACGCAGTATTTT. Translated: CASSTQGTFTDTQYF. The chain is built from TRBV19 and TRBJ2-3; 7 nucleotides line up with TRBD1. Germline CDR1 LNHDA, CDR2 SQIVND (reference sequence). V lost 4 bases and J lost 2; bases outside the gene matches: 6. CDR3 length: 15 residues.

The chain recombines TRBV7-3 with TRBJ2-3; 8 bases agree with TRBD2. Per germline, CDR1 SGHTA and CDR2 FQGTGA. J gave up 6 bases and V 4 bases, and 6 bases lay outside the gene matches. The CDR3 sequence is 14 residues long. CDR3 in DNA: TGTGCCAGCAGCTCACCCGGGAGGGGGGATACGCAGTATTTT. Its protein is CASSSPGRGDTQYF.